A selection of T cell receptor beta chains follows, all from one sample in a study of blood T cell repertoires in COVID-19. This table comes from immunoSEQ multiplex PCR, and its TCRdb copy is limited to in-frame clones, with some not included. The sample has fewer than 60,000 clones, about 82% seen once. The specimen was peripheral blood. All receptors come from a human donor in a cohort sampled during active COVID-19. CDR3s include the opening cysteine and the closing phenylalanine or tryptophan. A D gene is named only where the DNA matches it firmly. The size field is filled for only some rows; it gives once, few, many or a size class.

j_gene | abundance | d_gene | v_gene | CDR3nt | CDR3aa
TRBJ1-6 | - | - | TRBV5-1 | TGCGCCAGTACCGCTCCGGGTGTCAATTCACCCCTCCACTTT | CASTAPGVNSPLHF
TRBJ2-3 | once | - | TRBV5-6 | TGTGCCAGCAGTAAATCCTTCACAGATACGCAGTATTTT | CASSKSFTDTQYF
TRBJ2-7 | - | - | TRBV2 | TGTGCCAGCAGCCAGGGTCGACGGGCCTACGAGCAGTACTTC | CASSQGRRAYEQYF
TRBJ2-7 | - | - | TRBV7-2 | TGTGCCAGCAGCTTGGGGGCAGGGACCCCCACCTACGAGCAGTACTTC | CASSLGAGTPTYEQYF
TRBJ2-7 | - | TRBD2 | TRBV27 | TGTGCCAGCAGTTTAATTCCTAGCGGGAGATTCTACGAGCAGTACTTC | CASSLIPSGRFYEQYF
TRBJ2-7 | - | TRBD2 | TRBV4-1 | TGCGCCAGCAGCCGTGATGGGACTAGCGGGTTATACGAGCAGTACTTC | CASSRDGTSGLYEQYF
TRBJ2-3 | - | - | TRBV28 | TGTGCCAGCCGCGGGAATATCCCAGATACGCAGTATTTT | CASRGNIPDTQYF
TRBJ2-7 | - | TRBD1 | TRBV10-3 | TGTGCCATCAGCAGGACAGGGTTCGAGCAGTACTTC | CAISRTGFEQYF
TRBJ2-2 | - | - | TRBV7-3 | TGTGCCAGCAGCCCTCAGGGATCCGGGGAGCTGTTTTTT | CASSPQGSGELFF
TRBJ1-1 | - | - | TRBV5-3 | TGTGCCAGACCCCCCGCGGGGGTGTGGGCTGAAGCTTTCTTT | CARPPAGVWAEAFF
TRBJ2-5 | - | - | TRBV30 | TGTGCCTGGAGTGTGGGGGCCCAAGAGACCCAGTACTTC | CAWSVGAQETQYF
TRBJ2-1 | - | - | TRBV4-3 | TGCGCCAGCAGCCAAGTTTCCAGGGTCAATGAGCAGTTCTTC | CASSQVSRVNEQFF
TRBJ2-7 | - | - | TRBV5-1 | TGCGCCAGCAGCTTTCGGGACAACTACGAGCAGTACTTC | CASSFRDNYEQYF
TRBJ2-2 | - | - | TRBV4-1 | TGCGCCAGCAGCATACTAATTTTTACCGGGGAGCTGTTTTTT | CASSILIFTGELFF
TRBJ2-7 | - | TRBD2 | TRBV9 | TGTGCCAGCAGCGTTAGCGGGGGGGCGAGTGAGCAGTACTTC | CASSVSGGASEQYF
TRBJ2-3 | - | - | TRBV7-7 | TGTGCCAGCAGCTTGGACAGTGCGGATACGCAGTATTTT | CASSLDSADTQYF
TRBJ2-4 | - | - | TRBV7-9 | TGTGCCAGCAGCCCACAGGAGTTAGCCAAAAACATTCAGTACTTC | CASSPQELAKNIQYF
TRBJ2-5 | few | TRBD2 | TRBV10-3 | TGTGCCATCAGTGAAACTAGCGGGGGCCTTATACGAGAGACCCAGTACTTC | CAISETSGGLIRETQYF
TRBJ2-6 | - | TRBD1 | TRBV29-1 | TGCAGCGTTGAAGATCCTGACAGGGTCACTGGGGCCAACGTCCTGACTTTC | CSVEDPDRVTGANVLTF
TRBJ2-1 | - | - | TRBV6-5 | TGTGCCAGCAGAGCCGTGGAGGTCTCGAATGAGCAGTTCTTC | CASRAVEVSNEQFF
TRBJ1-2 | - | - | TRBV3-1/TRBV3-2 | TGTGCCAGCAGCCAAGTTTCAGGGGATAGTACCCCTAACTATGGCTACACCTTC | CASSQVSGDSTPNYGYTF
TRBJ2-5 | - | TRBD1 | TRBV19 | TGTGCCAGTAGTAGGGGACAGGGAAACCAAGAGACCCAGTACTTC | CASSRGQGNQETQYF
TRBJ1-2 | - | - | TRBV10-3 | TGTGCCATCAGTGAAAGAGAAGGGGCTTATGGCTACACCTTC | CAISEREGAYGYTF
TRBJ1-2 | - | - | TRBV3-1/TRBV3-2 | TGTGCCAGCAGCCAAGATAGTTTTGGCTACACCTTC | CASSQDSFGYTF